A selection of T cell receptor beta chains follows, all from one sample in a study of PD-1 blockade in classical Hodgkin lymphoma. Libraries were prepared by immunoSEQ multiplex PCR; TCRdb keeps only in-frame clonotypes and omits some of them. The sample lists several thousand clones, 80% to 85% occurring once. The input for sequencing was peripheral blood mononuclear cells (PBMCs), taken before the fourth cycle of nivolumab. These receptors came from a human donor with classical Hodgkin lymphoma. Both conserved end residues are part of each CDR3. D genes are given only for firm matches. Only some rows state a clone size, as once, few, many or a class for expanded clones.

TRBV27	NA	NA	TRBJ2-7	TGTGCCAGCAGTTTAGGGCCTATCGAACCCTACGAGCAGTACTTC	CASSLGPIEPYEQYF
TRBV18	NA	NA	TRBJ1-2	TGTGCCAGCTCACCACCGACAGAGAGCTATGGCTACACCTTC	CASSPPTESYGYTF
TRBV7-9	NA	NA	TRBJ2-5	TGTGCCAGCAGCCGGAGCGGGCTAGAAGAGACCCAGTACTTC	CASSRSGLEETQYF
TRBV7-6	NA	NA	TRBJ2-7	TGTGCCAGCAGCCCACTCGTCGTCGGGGATGAACCTTTCTACGAGCAGTACTTC	CASSPLVVGDEPFYEQYF
TRBV5-1	NA	TRBD1	TRBJ1-6	TGCGCCAGCAGCTCCGGACAGGGAATGAGCTCCTATAATTCACCCCTCCACTTT	CASSSGQGMSSYNSPLHF
TRBV4-1	NA	NA	TRBJ2-7	TGCGCCAGCAGCTCCGGGAGCTACGAGCAGTACTTC	CASSSGSYEQYF
TRBV18	NA	TRBD1	TRBJ1-1	TGTGCCAGCTCACCACGACAGGGGGCAAGAGGCACTGAAGCTTTCTTT	CASSPRQGARGTEAFF
TRBV7-2	NA	NA	TRBJ2-6	TGTGCCAGCAGCTTAGCGCGGTTCTCTGGGGCCAACGTCCTGACTTTC	CASSLARFSGANVLTF
TRBV7-8	NA	TRBD2	TRBJ2-3	TGTGCCAGCAGCTTCCAAACTAGCGGGGGGGCAGATACGCAGTATTTT	CASSFQTSGGADTQYF
TRBV29-1	NA	NA	TRBJ1-1	TGCAGCGTTGGCAGGACAAGTCACACTGAAGCTTTCTTT	CSVGRTSHTEAFF
TRBV28	NA	NA	TRBJ1-2	TGTGCCAGCAGTTTCCAGGGATTCTATGGCTACACCTTC	CASSFQGFYGYTF
TRBV29-1	few	NA	TRBJ1-2	TGCAGCGTTGGACGGCGAGACTATGGCTACACCTTC	CSVGRRDYGYTF
TRBV6-4	few	NA	TRBJ2-3	TGTGCCAGCAGACGACAGCCCACGAGCACAGATACGCAGTATTTT	CASRRQPTSTDTQYF
TRBV7-2	few	NA	TRBJ2-2	TGTGCCAGCAGCTTAGGGACAGCCTCAACCGGGGAGCTGTTTTTT	CASSLGTASTGELFF
TRBV5-4	NA	TRBD2	TRBJ2-7	TGTGCCAGCAGCCCCGGGAGGGTTCACGAGCAGTACTTC	CASSPGRVHEQYF
TRBV29-1	NA	NA	TRBJ2-3	TGCAGCGCTGAGGCTAGCACAGATACGCAGTATTTT	CSAEASTDTQYF
TRBV6-5	NA	NA	TRBJ2-1	TGTGCCAGCAGTTCTTGGCCCAGCTCCTACAATGAGCAGTTCTTC	CASSSWPSSYNEQFF
TRBV29-1	NA	NA	TRBJ1-2	TGCAGCGTTGAGGGGCGTCACTATGGCTACACCTTC	CSVEGRHYGYTF
TRBV7-2	NA	NA	TRBJ2-2	TGTGCCAGCAGCTCTCGAGGCGGGGAGCTGTTTTTT	CASSSRGGELFF
TRBV5-1	NA	TRBD1	TRBJ1-1	TGCGCCAGCAGCTGGGCAGGGGGCACTGAAGCTTTCTTT	CASSWAGGTEAFF
TRBV13	NA	TRBD2	TRBJ2-3	TGTGCCAGCAGCTTAAGCGGGGTTTTAACAGATACGCAGTATTTT	CASSLSGVLTDTQYF
TRBV27	few	NA	TRBJ2-7	TGTGCCAGCAGTCTATCCCAAATTCCTCCGTCGGGCGAGCAGTACTTC	CASSLSQIPPSGEQYF
TRBV15	NA	NA	TRBJ1-5	TGTGCCACCAGCAGAGATCGGAGGGCTCAGCCCCAGCATTTT	CATSRDRRAQPQHF
TRBV5-5	NA	NA	TRBJ1-5	TGTGCCAGCAGCTCCGGGACGTATAGCAATCAGCCCCAGCATTTT	CASSSGTYSNQPQHF
TRBV10-3	once	TRBD1	TRBJ1-1	TGTGCCATCACTGCCAGGACAGGCCCTAGAGCTTTCTTT	CAITARTGPRAFF
TRBV10-3	NA	TRBD2	TRBJ2-3	TGTGCCACCAGTAGCGGGGGGACAAACACAGATACGCAGTATTTT	CATSSGGTNTDTQYF
TRBV5-4	medium-sized	NA	TRBJ2-7	TGTGCCAGCAGCGACTCCTACGAGCAGTACTTC	CASSDSYEQYF
TRBV19	NA	NA	TRBJ2-5	TGTGCCAGTAGTACGGGACTGGCAGAGACCCAGTACTTC	CASSTGLAETQYF
TRBV6-5	few	TRBD1	TRBJ1-1	TGTGCCAGCAGTGACAGGGCTGAAGCTTTCTTT	CASSDRAEAFF
TRBV19	NA	NA	TRBJ2-2	TGTGCCAGTAACTTTGATGGGGGGATGACCGGGGAGCTGTTTTTT	CASNFDGGMTGELFF
TRBV19	few	NA	TRBJ1-1	TGTGCCAGTAGCCCCCTAATTGAGGCTGAAGCTTTCTTT	CASSPLIEAEAFF
TRBV9	NA	TRBD2	TRBJ2-5	TGTGCCAGCAGCGTAGCGATCAGCGGGGGTACGTGGGAGACCCAGTACTTC	CASSVAISGGTWETQYF
TRBV7-2	once	TRBD1	TRBJ1-1	TGTGCCAGCAGCCGGGGACAGCTGAACACTGAAGCTTTCTTT	CASSRGQLNTEAFF
TRBV6-5	medium-sized	NA	TRBJ1-1	TGTGCCAGCAGTTACTCGATGACGGGGGAGGCTTTCTTT	CASSYSMTGEAFF
TRBV7-9	once	NA	TRBJ2-7	TGTGCCAGCAGCTTAAGTGGGGCCTACGAGCAGTACTTC	CASSLSGAYEQYF
TRBV11-2	NA	NA	TRBJ1-5	TGTGCCAGCAGCTTAGGCAGGAGCAGGGTCCGCAATCAGCCCCAGCATTTT	CASSLGRSRVRNQPQHF
TRBV7-9	NA	NA	TRBJ1-1	TGTGCCAGCAGCTTTTTTCCACGGCAGCAAAACACTGAAGCTTTCTTT	CASSFFPRQQNTEAFF
TRBV7-3	NA	TRBD2	TRBJ2-1	TGTGCCAGCAGCCAGGGACTAGCGGGGAGCTCCTACAATGAGCAGTTCTTC	CASSQGLAGSSYNEQFF
TRBV6-5	NA	NA	TRBJ1-5	TGTGCCAGCAGGCCTCGGGACACCTATCAGCCCCAGCATTTT	CASRPRDTYQPQHF
TRBV6-1	medium-sized	NA	TRBJ2-1	TGTGCCAGCACGGGGGCAAATGAGCAGTTCTTC	CASTGANEQFF
TRBV2	once	NA	TRBJ2-1	TGTGCCAGCAGTGTAGGATTTCTCTACAATGAGCAGTTCTTC	CASSVGFLYNEQFF
TRBV7-2	NA	NA	TRBJ1-1	TGTGCCAGCAGGAAACCGCGGGGAAGTAACACTGAAGCTTTCTTT	CASRKPRGSNTEAFF
TRBV19	NA	NA	TRBJ1-1	TGTGCCAGTAAGGCCCAATTGGGGGCCCTTAGCACTGAAGCTTTCTTT	CASKAQLGALSTEAFF
TRBV2	NA	TRBD2	TRBJ2-1	TGTGCCAGCAGGAAGCACCTAGCGGGGGGGGTCTACAATGAGCAGTTCTTC	CASRKHLAGGVYNEQFF
TRBV27	NA	NA	TRBJ2-5	TGTGCCAGCAGTCTCTCACAGGGAGGGACCCAGTACTTC	CASSLSQGGTQYF
TRBV7-9	few	TRBD1	TRBJ1-3	TGTGCCAGCAGCATATCCGGGACAGAGCTTAGCTCTGGAAACACCATATATTTT	CASSISGTELSSGNTIYF
TRBV7-9	NA	NA	TRBJ1-1	TGTGCCAGCAGCTTAGAAGGGCCAGGGAACACTGAAGCTTTCTTT	CASSLEGPGNTEAFF
TRBV19	NA	NA	TRBJ2-7	TGTGCCAGTAGTATTAGAGGGCCCTACGAGCAGTACTTC	CASSIRGPYEQYF
TRBV7-6	NA	NA	TRBJ1-3	TGTGCCAGCAGCTTATCGACTGGCTCTGGAAACACCATATATTTT	CASSLSTGSGNTIYF
TRBV28	NA	TRBD2	TRBJ2-3	TGTGCCAGCAGGGGCAGCGGGGGGGCCTCAACCGATACGCAGTATTTT	CASRGSGGASTDTQYF
TRBV27	NA	TRBD1	TRBJ2-2	TGTGCCAGCAGTACCCCCGGACAGGGAATCACCGGGGAGCTGTTTTTT	CASSTPGQGITGELFF
TRBV19	NA	NA	TRBJ1-1	TGTGCCAGTAGTTTCCAACACACTGAAGCTTTCTTT	CASSFQHTEAFF
TRBV19	NA	TRBD2	TRBJ2-7	TGTGCCAGTAGTATAGATGGGAAGCGGGGCACCTACGAGCAGTACTTC	CASSIDGKRGTYEQYF